This TCR beta chain was documented in a study of shared clonotypes between healthy human individuals. The CDR3 has 14 residues. Looked up from germline, CDR1 is SGHNT and CDR2 is YENEEA. V lost 0 bases, J lost 5 bases, and 8 bases lay in between. The repertoire was sequenced with immunoSEQ multiplex PCR; TCRdb's copy has only in-frame clones and lacks some. The table includes around 990,000 clones, 70% to 85% detected once. Donors comprised only Caucasian adults living in Nashville, Tennessee. A CD45RA-negative memory subset and a CD45RA+ naive subset were separated from the CD4+ cells. The receptor was derived from a man aged 18-30 years in good health. Some clones in this sample may be carry-over from other donors' samples. Specimen: memory CD4+ T cells from PBMCs. Sample subset: CD45RA-negative fraction. The rearrangement links TRBV11-3 to TRBJ2-1; D unresolved. The CDR3 DNA is TGTGCCAGCAGCTTAGATCCAACGGACAATGAGCAGTTCTTC. Amino acid sequence: CASSLDPTDNEQFF.